The source of this T cell receptor beta chain is a study of beta chain features in type 1 diabetes. Overall study findings and caveats: In all four CD4+ subsets, TCRB CDR3 length was significantly, moderately reduced in type 1 diabetes. Sequencing of cDNA might inflate the share of cells that strongly express TCR.

This clone was seen more than once but under ten times. No antigen is known for it. Trimming stripped 4 bases from V and 7 bases from J, with 20 bases between. Germline-derived CDR1 and CDR2 are LNHNV and YYDKDF (reference sequence). There are 16 residues in the CDR3. A single heparinised draw of approximately 0.12 L on average was taken per donor. Sorting based on CD45RO/CCR7/CD25/CD127/CD95/CD27 separated CD4+ naive, central memory, regulatory and stem cell-like memory cells. Every isolated RNA sample was fully reverse transcribed, so sequencing captured expressed TCRB transcripts. The protocol was immunoSEQ multiplex PCR, while the TCRdb copy is restricted to in-frame clones and leaves out a portion. The data show some 250,000 clones, around 9.9% seen once.

The chain recombines TRBV15 with TRBJ2-1; D is perhaps TRBD1 (5 bases). This receptor was identified in a man between 25 and 39 years old with type 1 diabetes. Specimen: naive CD4+ T cells from blood. CDR3: CATSKGWEGLGNEQFF. As DNA, the CDR3 is TGTGCCACCAGCAAGGGGTGGGAAGGCCTAGGTAATGAGCAGTTCTTC.